These T cell receptor beta chains were read from a single sample in a study of T cell responses to AZD1222 COVID-19 vaccine. Profiled with immunoSEQ multiplex PCR; TCRdb holds only in-frame clones, not every one. The table shows some 150,000 clones, with 88% occurring only once. The sample in question was peripheral blood, obtained 28 days after the second dose of the MenACWY control vaccine. Receptor source: an adult who received the MenACWY meningococcal vaccine as a control. CDR3s include the opening cysteine and the closing phenylalanine or tryptophan. The D gene is left open where the match is weak. Expanded clones are given a class, and other clones once, few, many or no size at all.

TRBV11-2,.,TRBJ2-7,.,TGTGCCAGCAGCTTCCCCGCCCTGTACGAGCAGTACTTC,CASSFPALYEQYF
TRBV6-5,.,TRBJ1-6,.,TGTGCCAGCAGTTACTCGTGGACCCAGGATGCTTCACCCCTCCACTTT,CASSYSWTQDASPLHF
TRBV7-8,.,TRBJ2-7,once,TGTGCCAGCAGCTTGGACAGTATACAACGGGGCTCAGTCCCCTACGAGCAGTACTTC,CASSLDSIQRGSVPYEQYF
TRBV1,.,TRBJ2-1,.,TGCACCAGCAGCCAAGATAGAAGGGGGTTGGGTTCGGATGAGCAGTTCTTC,CTSSQDRRGLGSDEQFF
TRBV7-6,.,TRBJ2-1,.,TGTGCCAGCAGCCCTCGGGGGAGAAATTACAATGAGCAGTTCTTC,CASSPRGRNYNEQFF
TRBV10-3,TRBD2,TRBJ2-3,.,TGTGCCATCAGTGAATTTAGGACTAGCGGGAGTACCCCAGATACGCAGTATTTT,CAISEFRTSGSTPDTQYF
TRBV4-1,TRBD1,TRBJ1-2,.,TGCGCCAGCAGCCAAGTTTCGGGACAGGGGGCGTATGGCTACACCTTC,CASSQVSGQGAYGYTF
TRBV2,.,TRBJ2-3,few,TGTGCCAGCAGTGCTGGGACCTTCACAGATACGCAGTATTTT,CASSAGTFTDTQYF
TRBV5-1,TRBD2,TRBJ2-7,.,TGCGCCAGCAGAGGGGGCTTGGCTAGCGGGAGGCCCGCTCCGCAGTACTTC,CASRGGLASGRPAPQYF
TRBV3-1/TRBV3-2,.,TRBJ1-5,once,TGTGCCAGCAGCCAACTCGGGGGACGTCAGCCCCAGCATTTT,CASSQLGGRQPQHF
TRBV7-3,.,TRBJ2-3,once,TGTGCCAGCAGCCCACGGGGGGCCGAAGATACGCAGTATTTT,CASSPRGAEDTQYF
TRBV30,.,TRBJ2-3,once,TGTGCCTGGTTAAGGGACACAGATACGCAGTATTTT,CAWLRDTDTQYF
TRBV5-4,.,TRBJ2-2,.,TGTGCCAGCGGATCGGGACGCCTCCGGAGCGGGGAGCTGTTTTTT,CASGSGRLRSGELFF
TRBV29-1,.,TRBJ1-1,once,TGCAGCGTTGACCCCCGGGGCTCGAACACTGAAGCTTTCTTT,CSVDPRGSNTEAFF
TRBV9,.,TRBJ2-6,few,TGTGCCAGCAGCGTTGGGACTGGGGCCAACGTCCTGACTTTC,CASSVGTGANVLTF
TRBV12-5,.,TRBJ1-2,.,TGTGCTAGTGGGGACAGTCTCAACTATGGCTACACCTTC,CASGDSLNYGYTF
TRBV6-5,.,TRBJ2-1,.,TGTGCCAGCAGGTCAAGGTATGAGCAGTTCTTC,CASRSRYEQFF
TRBV24-1,TRBD2,TRBJ2-1,.,TGTGCCACCAGTGTACTGAGCGGGGGCTACAATGAGCAGTTCTTC,CATSVLSGGYNEQFF
TRBV7-9,.,TRBJ1-3,.,TGTGCCAGCAGCGCCCCCCACAGGATCGCTGGAAACACCATATATTTT,CASSAPHRIAGNTIYF
TRBV5-4,.,TRBJ1-4,.,TGTGCCAGCAGCGTCGGGAAACAGGGAGGTAATGAAAAACTGTTTTTT,CASSVGKQGGNEKLFF
TRBV19,.,TRBJ1-2,.,TGTGCCAGTAGTATAGAACAGGGCCGGGCCTATGGCTACACCTTC,CASSIEQGRAYGYTF
TRBV4-1,.,TRBJ1-5,.,TGCGCCAGCAGCCAAGAAAAGGGAAGCAATCAGCCCCAGCATTTT,CASSQEKGSNQPQHF